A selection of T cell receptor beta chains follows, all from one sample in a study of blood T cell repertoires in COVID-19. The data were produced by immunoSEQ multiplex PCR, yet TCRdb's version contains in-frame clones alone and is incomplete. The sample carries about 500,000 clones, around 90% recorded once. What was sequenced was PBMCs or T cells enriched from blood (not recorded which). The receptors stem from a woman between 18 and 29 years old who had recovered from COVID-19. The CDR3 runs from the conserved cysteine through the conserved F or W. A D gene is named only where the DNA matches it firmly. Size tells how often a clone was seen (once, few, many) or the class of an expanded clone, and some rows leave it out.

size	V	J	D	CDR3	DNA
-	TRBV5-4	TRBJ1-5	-	CASSLAGDSNQPQHF	TGTGCCAGCAGCTTGGCCGGGGATAGCAATCAGCCCCAGCATTTT
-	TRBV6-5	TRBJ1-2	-	CASSQTGLEGYTF	TGTGCCAGCAGTCAGACAGGTTTGGAGGGCTACACCTTC
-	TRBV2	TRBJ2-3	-	CASSDLASTDTQYF	TGTGCCAGCAGTGATTTGGCTAGCACAGATACGCAGTATTTT
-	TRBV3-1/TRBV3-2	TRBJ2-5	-	CASSQGAGAQTQYF	TGTGCCAGCAGCCAAGGGGCGGGGGCCCAGACCCAGTACTTC
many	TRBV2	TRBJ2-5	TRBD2	CASTAQRGIQETQYF	TGTGCCAGCACCGCCCAGCGGGGCATCCAAGAGACCCAGTACTTC
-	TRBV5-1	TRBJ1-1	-	CASSLARQNTEAFF	TGCGCCAGCAGCTTGGCCAGACAGAACACTGAAGCTTTCTTT
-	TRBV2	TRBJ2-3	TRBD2	CASRVLAAGDTQYF	TGTGCCAGCAGGGTACTAGCGGCTGGAGATACGCAGTATTTT
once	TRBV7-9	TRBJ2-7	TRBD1	CASSRQGQTYEQYF	TGTGCCAGCAGCAGACAGGGGCAGACCTACGAGCAGTACTTC
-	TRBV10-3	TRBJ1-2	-	CAISEVGGERSYGYTF	TGTGCCATCAGTGAGGTAGGAGGGGAGCGGAGCTATGGCTACACCTTC
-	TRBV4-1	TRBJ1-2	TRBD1	CASSQDPGTGQGYTF	TGCGCCAGCAGCCAAGATCCGGGGACAGGGCAAGGCTACACCTTC
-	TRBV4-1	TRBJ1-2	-	CASSQNPGQAYGYTF	TGCGCCAGCAGCCAAAATCCAGGCCAAGCTTATGGCTACACCTTC
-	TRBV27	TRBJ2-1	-	CASSLSRSHPNEQFF	TGTGCCAGCAGTTTATCGCGGTCGCACCCCAATGAGCAGTTCTTC
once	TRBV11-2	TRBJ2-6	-	CAHFREVEAISGANVLTF	TGTGCCCATTTCAGAGAGGTGGAGGCAATCTCTGGGGCCAACGTCCTGACTTTC
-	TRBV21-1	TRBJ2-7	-	CASTPLEGVNEQYF	TGTGCCAGCACCCCATTGGAGGGAGTCAACGAGCAGTACTTC
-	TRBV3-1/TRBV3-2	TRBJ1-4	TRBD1	CASSTNRGSEKLFF	TGTGCCAGCAGCACTAACAGGGGGAGTGAAAAACTGTTTTTT
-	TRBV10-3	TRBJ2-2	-	CAITSELQAGELFF	TGTGCCATCACTTCCGAGCTCCAGGCCGGGGAGCTGTTTTTT
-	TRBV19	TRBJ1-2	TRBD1	CASSVGTEAGYTF	TGTGCCAGTAGTGTAGGGACAGAGGCTGGCTACACCTTC
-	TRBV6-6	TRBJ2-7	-	CASSYSQGLRDEQYF	TGTGCCAGCAGTTACTCTCAGGGTCTTCGGGACGAGCAGTACTTC
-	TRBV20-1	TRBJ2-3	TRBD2	CSASIPGGATDTQYF	TGCAGTGCTAGTATTCCGGGGGGAGCCACAGATACGCAGTATTTT
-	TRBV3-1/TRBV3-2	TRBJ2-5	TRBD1	CASSQAGQGQETQYF	TGTGCCAGCAGCCAAGCGGGACAGGGACAAGAGACCCAGTACTTC
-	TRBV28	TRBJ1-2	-	CASSPDRGGYGYTF	TGTGCCAGCAGTCCCGACCGGGGGGGGTATGGCTACACCTTC
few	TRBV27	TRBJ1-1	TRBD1	CASSFRGAMNTEAFF	TGTGCCAGCAGTTTCAGGGGGGCAATGAACACTGAAGCTTTCTTT
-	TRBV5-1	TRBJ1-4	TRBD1	CASSIIPGTGGEKLFF	TGCGCCAGCAGCATTATCCCCGGGACAGGAGGAGAAAAACTGTTTTTT
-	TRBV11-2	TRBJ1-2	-	CASSLAGFSYTF	TGTGCCAGCAGCTTGGCAGGCTTTAGCTACACCTTC
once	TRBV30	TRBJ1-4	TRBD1	CAWSVQGGTGREKLFF	TGTGCCTGGAGTGTACAAGGAGGGACAGGGAGAGAAAAACTGTTTTTT
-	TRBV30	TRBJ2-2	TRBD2	CAWNLAEWTGELFF	TGTGCCTGGAACCTAGCGGAATGGACCGGGGAGCTGTTTTTT
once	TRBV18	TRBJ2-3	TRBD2	CASSPPSGGRLDTQYF	TGTGCCAGCTCACCCCCTAGCGGGGGCAGATTGGATACGCAGTATTTT
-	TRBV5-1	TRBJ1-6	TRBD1	CASSSEGQGVGSPLHF	TGCGCCAGCAGCTCGGAGGGACAGGGAGTGGGTTCACCCCTCCACTTT
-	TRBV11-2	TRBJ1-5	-	CASSPDGETNQPQHF	TGTGCCAGCAGCCCCGACGGAGAGACCAATCAGCCCCAGCATTTT
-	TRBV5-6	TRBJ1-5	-	CASSPTPYQPQHF	TGTGCCAGCAGCCCAACTCCTTATCAGCCCCAGCATTTT
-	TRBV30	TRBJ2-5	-	CAWSVKGLKETQYF	TGTGCCTGGAGTGTAAAGGGACTGAAAGAGACCCAGTACTTC
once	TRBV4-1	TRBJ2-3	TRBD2	CASSPRSSGGDGTQYF	TGCGCCAGCAGCCCGCGATCTAGCGGGGGGGATGGTACGCAGTATTTT
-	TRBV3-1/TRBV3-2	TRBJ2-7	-	CASSQLGASYEQYF	TGTGCCAGCAGCCAACTAGGAGCCTCCTACGAGCAGTACTTC
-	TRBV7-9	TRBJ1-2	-	CASSLGGRSGYTF	TGTGCCAGCAGCTTGGGGGGGCGCAGTGGCTACACCTTC
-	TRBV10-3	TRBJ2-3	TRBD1	CAISERRTGGDTQYF	TGTGCCATCAGTGAACGTAGAACAGGGGGAGATACGCAGTATTTT
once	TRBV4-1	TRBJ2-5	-	CASSQFRQETQYF	TGCGCCAGCAGCCAATTTAGACAAGAGACCCAGTACTTC
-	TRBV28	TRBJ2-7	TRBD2	CASSLPGLAGGVYEQYF	TGTGCCAGCAGTTTACCCGGACTAGCGGGCGGAGTCTACGAGCAGTACTTC
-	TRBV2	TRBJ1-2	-	CASSGGRTPDDNGYTF	TGTGCCAGCAGTGGGGGCAGAACGCCTGACGATAATGGCTACACCTTC
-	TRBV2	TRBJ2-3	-	CASIKVRDSYLDTQYF	TGTGCCAGCATCAAGGTCCGGGACTCTTATTTAGATACGCAGTATTTT
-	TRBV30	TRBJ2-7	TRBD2	CAWTPPGLAGSYEQYF	TGTGCCTGGACGCCCCCCGGACTAGCGGGGTCCTACGAGCAGTACTTC
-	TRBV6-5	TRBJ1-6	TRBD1	CASSRQGSHSPLHF	TGTGCCAGCAGCCGACAGGGGAGCCATTCACCCCTCCACTTT
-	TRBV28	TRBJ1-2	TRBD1	CASSATGVGGYTF	TGTGCCAGCAGTGCGACAGGGGTGGGTGGCTACACCTTC
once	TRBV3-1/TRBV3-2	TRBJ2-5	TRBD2	CASSLLAGGSETQYF	TGTGCCAGCAGCCTTCTAGCGGGGGGTTCAGAGACCCAGTACTTC
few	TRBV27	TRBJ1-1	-	CASSPLENTEAFF	TGTGCCAGCAGTCCTTTAGAGAACACTGAAGCTTTCTTT